The entry that follows covers one TCR beta chain sequence. Individuals drawn from approximately 22 US areas were about 18 to 100 years old. In Cohort 3, a recovered donor had either two negative PCRs, clearance, or symptom resolution. Using immunoSEQ multiplex PCR, the repertoire was profiled, and TCRdb retains in-frame clones only, with some absent. The data show roughly 290,000 clones, 70% to 90% seen once. This entry is derived from a study of blood T cell repertoires in COVID-19. Across the study: Samples of COVID-19 (acute and convalescent) were obtained from the United States, Italy and Spain.

This CDR3 has 15 residues. Germline V gives CDR1 ENHRY, CDR2 SYGVKD. The ends were cut back, 0 bases at V and 5 bases at J, with 13 bases in the middle. The chain couples TRBV10-3 to TRBJ1-1; tentative D call: TRBD1 (5 bases). The source is a woman aged 30 to 39 who had recovered from COVID-19. The sequencing sample was made of PBMCs or T cells enriched from blood (not recorded which). CDR3 sequence: CAISESIRDRTEAFF. CDR3 DNA: TGTGCCATCAGTGAGTCGATCAGGGATCGAACTGAAGCTTTCTTT.